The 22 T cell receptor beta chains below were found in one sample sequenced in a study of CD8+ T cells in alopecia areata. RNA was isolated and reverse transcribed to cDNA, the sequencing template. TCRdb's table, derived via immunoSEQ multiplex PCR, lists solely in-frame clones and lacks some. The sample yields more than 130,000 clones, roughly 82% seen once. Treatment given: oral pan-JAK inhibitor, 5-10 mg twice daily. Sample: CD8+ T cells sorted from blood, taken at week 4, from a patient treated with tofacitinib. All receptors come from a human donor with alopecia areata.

CDR3 in DNA: TGCGCCAGCAGCCAAGATCGACAGCAAGAGACCCAGTACTTC. Protein sequence: CASSQDRQQETQYF. This chain links TRBV4-3 with TRBJ2-5; D possibly corresponds to TRBD1 (5 bases). Germline V gene sequence: CDR1 LGHNA, CDR2 YSLEER. The CDR3 has 14 amino acids. V was shortened by 0 bases and J by 2 bases, with 7 bases between the two germline ends.

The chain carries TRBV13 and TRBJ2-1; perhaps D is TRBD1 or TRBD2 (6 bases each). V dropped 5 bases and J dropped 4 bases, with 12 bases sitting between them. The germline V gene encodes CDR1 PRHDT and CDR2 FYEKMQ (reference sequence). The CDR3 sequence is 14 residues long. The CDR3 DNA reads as TGTGCCAGCAGCGCGCGGGACACGTACAATGAGCAGTTCTTC. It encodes CASSARDTYNEQFF. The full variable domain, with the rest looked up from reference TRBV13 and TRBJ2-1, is AAGVIQSPRHLIKEKRETATLKCYPIPRHDTVYWYQQGPGQDPQFLISFYEKMQSDKGSIPDRFSAQQFSDYHSELNMSSLELGDSALYFCASSARDTYNEQFFGPGTRLTVL.

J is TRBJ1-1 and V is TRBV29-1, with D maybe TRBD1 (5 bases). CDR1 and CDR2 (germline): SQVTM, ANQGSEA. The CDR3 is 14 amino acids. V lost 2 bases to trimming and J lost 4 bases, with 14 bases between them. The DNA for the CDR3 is TGCAGCGTTGAAAGTGGCAGGGCGGGCACTGAAGCTTTCTTT. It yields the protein CSVESGRAGTEAFF.

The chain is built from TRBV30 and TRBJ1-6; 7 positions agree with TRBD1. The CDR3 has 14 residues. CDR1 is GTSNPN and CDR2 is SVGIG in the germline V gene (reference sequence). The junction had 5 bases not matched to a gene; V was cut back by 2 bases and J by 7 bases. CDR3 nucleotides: TGTGCCTGGAGTTCGGCAGGGGGGAATTCACCCCTCCACTTT. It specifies CAWSSAGGNSPLHF. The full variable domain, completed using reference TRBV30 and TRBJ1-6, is SQTIHQWPATLVQPVGSPLSLECTVEGTSNPNLYWYRQAAGRGLQLLFYSVGIGQISSEVPQNLSASRPQDRQFILSSKKLLLSDSGFYLCAWSSAGGNSPLHFGNGTRLTVT.

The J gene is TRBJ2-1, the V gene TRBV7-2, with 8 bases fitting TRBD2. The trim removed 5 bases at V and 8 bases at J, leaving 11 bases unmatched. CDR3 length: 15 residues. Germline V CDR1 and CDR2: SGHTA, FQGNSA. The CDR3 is CASSAMTSAGDEQFF. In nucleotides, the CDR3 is TGTGCCAGCAGCGCCATGACTAGCGCAGGGGATGAGCAGTTCTTC. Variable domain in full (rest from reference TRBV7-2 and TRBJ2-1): GAGVSQSPSNKVTEKGKDVELRCDPISGHTALYWYRQSLGQGLEFLIYFQGNSAPDKSGLPSDRFSAERTGGSVSTLTIQRTQQEDSAVYLCASSAMTSAGDEQFFGPGTRLTVL.

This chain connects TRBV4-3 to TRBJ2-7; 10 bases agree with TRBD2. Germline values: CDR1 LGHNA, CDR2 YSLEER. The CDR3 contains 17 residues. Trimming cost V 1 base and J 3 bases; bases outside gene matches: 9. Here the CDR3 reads CASSQAYELAGFYEQYF. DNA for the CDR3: TGCGCCAGCAGCCAAGCCTATGAACTAGCGGGGTTCTACGAGCAGTACTTC.

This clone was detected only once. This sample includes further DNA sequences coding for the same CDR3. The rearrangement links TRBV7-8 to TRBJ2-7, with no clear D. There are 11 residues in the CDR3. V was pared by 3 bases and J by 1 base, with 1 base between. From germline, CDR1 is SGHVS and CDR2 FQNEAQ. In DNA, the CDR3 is TGTGCCAGCAGCTTGTCCTACGAGCAGTACTTC. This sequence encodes CASSLSYEQYF. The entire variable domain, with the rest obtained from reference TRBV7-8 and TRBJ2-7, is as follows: GAGVSQSPRYKVAKRGQDVALRCDPISGHVSLFWYQQALGQGPEFLTYFQNEAQLDKSGLPSDRFFAERPEGSVSTLKIQRTQQEDSAVYLCASSLSYEQYFGPGTRLTVT.

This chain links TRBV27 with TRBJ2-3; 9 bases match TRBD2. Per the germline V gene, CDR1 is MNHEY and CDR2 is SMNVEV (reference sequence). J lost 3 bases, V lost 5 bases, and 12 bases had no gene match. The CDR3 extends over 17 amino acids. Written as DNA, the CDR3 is TGTGCCAGCAGTGCCGCCCAGGGTCTAGCGGGGACAGATACGCAGTATTTT. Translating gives CASSAAQGLAGTDTQYF.

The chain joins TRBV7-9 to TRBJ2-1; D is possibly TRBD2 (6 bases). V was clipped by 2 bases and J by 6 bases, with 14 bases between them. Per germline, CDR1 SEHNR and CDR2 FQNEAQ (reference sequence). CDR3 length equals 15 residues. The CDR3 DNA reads TGTGCCAGCAGCTTATTCCGGGACTGGGTCAATGAGCAGTTCTTC. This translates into CASSLFRDWVNEQFF.

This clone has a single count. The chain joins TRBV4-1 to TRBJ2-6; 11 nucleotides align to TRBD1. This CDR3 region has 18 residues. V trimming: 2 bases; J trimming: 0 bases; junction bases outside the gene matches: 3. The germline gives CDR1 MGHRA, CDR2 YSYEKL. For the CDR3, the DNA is TGCGCCAGCAGCCAAAGGGACAGGGGGTACTCTGGGGCCAACGTCCTGACTTTC. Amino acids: CASSQRDRGYSGANVLTF.

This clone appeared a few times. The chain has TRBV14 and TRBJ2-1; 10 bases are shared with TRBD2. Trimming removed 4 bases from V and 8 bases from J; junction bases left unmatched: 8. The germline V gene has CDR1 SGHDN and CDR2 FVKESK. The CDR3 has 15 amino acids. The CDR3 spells CASSRQLAGNDEQFF. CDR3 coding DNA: TGTGCCAGCAGCCGTCAACTAGCGGGGAACGATGAGCAGTTCTTC.

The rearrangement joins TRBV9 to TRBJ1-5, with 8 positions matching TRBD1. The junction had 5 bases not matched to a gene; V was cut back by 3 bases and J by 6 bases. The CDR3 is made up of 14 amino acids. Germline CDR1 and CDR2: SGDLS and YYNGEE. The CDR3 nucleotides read TGTGCCAGCAGCGAGACAGGGGCAGTTCAGCCCCAGCATTTT. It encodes CASSETGAVQPQHF.

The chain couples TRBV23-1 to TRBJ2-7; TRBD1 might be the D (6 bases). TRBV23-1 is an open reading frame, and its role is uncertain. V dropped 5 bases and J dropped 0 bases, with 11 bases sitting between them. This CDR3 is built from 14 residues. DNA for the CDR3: TGCGCCAGCAGTGTCGACAGGAGCTCCTACGAGCAGTACTTC. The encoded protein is CASSVDRSSYEQYF.

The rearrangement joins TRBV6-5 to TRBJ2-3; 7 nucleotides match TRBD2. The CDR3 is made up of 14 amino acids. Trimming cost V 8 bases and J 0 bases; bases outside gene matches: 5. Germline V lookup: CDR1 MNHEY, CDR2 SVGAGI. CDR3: CASGGRGSTDTQYF. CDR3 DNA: TGTGCCAGCGGTGGGCGGGGGAGCACAGATACGCAGTATTTT.

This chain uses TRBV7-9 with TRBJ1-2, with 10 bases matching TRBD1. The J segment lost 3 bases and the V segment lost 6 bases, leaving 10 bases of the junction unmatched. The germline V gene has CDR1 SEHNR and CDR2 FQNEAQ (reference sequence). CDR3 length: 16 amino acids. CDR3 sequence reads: CASSPPGQGIHYGYTF. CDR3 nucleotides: TGTGCCAGCAGTCCCCCGGGACAGGGGATACACTATGGCTACACCTTC.

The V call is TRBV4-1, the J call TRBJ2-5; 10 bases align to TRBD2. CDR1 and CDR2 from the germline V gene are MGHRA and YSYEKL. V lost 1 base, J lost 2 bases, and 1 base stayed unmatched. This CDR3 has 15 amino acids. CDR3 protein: CASSQVSGGQETQYF. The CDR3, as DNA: TGCGCCAGCAGCCAAGTTAGCGGGGGGCAAGAGACCCAGTACTTC.

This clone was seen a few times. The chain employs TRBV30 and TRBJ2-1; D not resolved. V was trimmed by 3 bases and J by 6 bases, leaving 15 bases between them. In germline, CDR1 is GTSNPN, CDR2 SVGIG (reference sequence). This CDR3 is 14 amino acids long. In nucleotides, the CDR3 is TGTGCCTGGAGCCCTGGGATTTCGGGCAATGAGCAGTTCTTC. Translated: CAWSPGISGNEQFF.

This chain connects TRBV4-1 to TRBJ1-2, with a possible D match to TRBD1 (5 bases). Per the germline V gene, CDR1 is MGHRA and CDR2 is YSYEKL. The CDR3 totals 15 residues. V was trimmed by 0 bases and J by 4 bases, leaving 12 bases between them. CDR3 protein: CASSQDQGSLYGYTF. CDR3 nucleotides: TGCGCCAGCAGCCAAGATCAGGGCTCACTCTATGGCTACACCTTC.

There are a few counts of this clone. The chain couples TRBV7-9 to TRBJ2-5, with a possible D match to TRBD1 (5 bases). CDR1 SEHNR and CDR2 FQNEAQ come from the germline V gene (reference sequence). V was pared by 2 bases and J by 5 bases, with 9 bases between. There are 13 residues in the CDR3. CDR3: CASSLQGWETQYF. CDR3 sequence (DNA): TGTGCCAGCAGCTTACAGGGATGGGAGACCCAGTACTTC.

The CDR3 nucleotides read TGTGCCAGCAGCTTAGCCATGGACAGGGGGCAGATAAAGACTGAAGCTTTCTTT. This gives the protein CASSLAMDRGQIKTEAFF. The V gene is TRBV7-2, the J gene TRBJ1-1; 11 bases fit TRBD1. The junction had 11 bases not matched to a gene; V was cut back by 0 bases and J by 5 bases. The CDR3 runs 18 residues. Per germline, CDR1 SGHTA and CDR2 FQGNSA.

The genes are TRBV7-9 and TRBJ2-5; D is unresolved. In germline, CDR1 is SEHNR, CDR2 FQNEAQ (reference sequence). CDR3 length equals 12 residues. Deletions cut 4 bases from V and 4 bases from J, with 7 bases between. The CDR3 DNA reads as TGTGCCAGCAGCTCCGATATAGAGACCCAGTACTTC. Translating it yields CASSSDIETQYF.

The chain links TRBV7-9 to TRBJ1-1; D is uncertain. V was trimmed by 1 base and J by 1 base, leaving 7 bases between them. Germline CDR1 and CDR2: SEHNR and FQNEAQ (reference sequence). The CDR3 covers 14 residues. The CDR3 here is CASSLGQANTEAFF. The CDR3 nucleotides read TGTGCCAGCAGCTTAGGGCAGGCGAACACTGAAGCTTTCTTT.